Included here is one T cell receptor beta chain sequence, with context. Its antigen is currently unknown. The diagnoses drew upon clinical symptoms, serum thyroxine and TRAb, thyroid ultrasound and orbital computed tomography. PBMCs were collected from a 10 ml volume of fresh peripheral blood. The length of the CDR3 is 16 residues. Germline CDR1 reads MNHNS; CDR2 reads SASEGT. The junction had 7 bases not matched to a gene; V was cut back by 6 bases and J by 4 bases. Researchers amplified the TCR beta CDR3 regions from RNA transcripts. The HTBI set primed first-round TCR CDR3 RT-PCR. TCRdb re-derived calls from the multiplex PCR reads in MiXCR, one entry per CDR3 protein. Of under 750,000 distinct CDR3 sequences listed, 18% were seen once; the top ten hold around 17%. The record originates from a study of T cells in Graves' hyperthyroidism and ophthalmopathy. At the level of the study: Sampling of peripheral blood happened at initial diagnosis, prior to any treatment.

General study points: Ophthalmopathy was separated from stable hyperthyroidism by a 13 V-J model.

This rearrangement joins TRBV6-1 to TRBJ2-6; 9 bases align to TRBD1. The sequence derives from a woman aged 45-65 years with Graves' hyperthyroidism that later progressed to Graves' ophthalmopathy. The sequencing input was blood. The CDR3 sequence is CASSDTGGGGANVLTF. The DNA for the CDR3 is TGTGCCAGCAGCGATACAGGGGGCGGGGGGGCCAACGTCCTGACTTTC.